These 20 T cell receptor beta chains were sequenced from one sample in a study of cytomegalovirus exposure and HLA in healthy donors. Amplification used 60 Vbeta primers and 13 Jbeta primers. The repertoire was sequenced with immunoSEQ multiplex PCR; TCRdb's copy has only in-frame clones and lacks some. The sample includes some 200,000 clones, roughly 80% seen only once; the top ten take approximately 6.5%. Sequenced input: PBMCs. Receptor source: a woman in her forties or fifties in good health and CMV-seropositive.

The CDR3 protein is CAWRHPAGGPLYYEQYF. CDR3 coding DNA: TGTGCCTGGAGGCACCCAGCGGGAGGTCCCCTATACTACGAGCAGTACTTC. The V gene is TRBV30, the J gene TRBJ2-7, with TRBD2 identical over 9 bases. V trimming: 3 bases; J trimming: 3 bases; junction bases outside the gene matches: 15. Germline V gene lookup returns CDR1 GTSNPN and CDR2 SVGIG (reference sequence). The CDR3 sequence is 17 residues long.

The chain uses TRBV19 and TRBJ2-5; perhaps TRBD2 as D (6 bases). The J call is doubtful: the DNA matches TRBJ2-7 better. CDR1 and CDR2 (germline): LNHDA, SQIVND (reference sequence). The CDR3 is 14 residues long. CDR3 in DNA: TGTGCCAGTAGTCCGGCGGGGAGAGGAGGCGAGCAGTACTTC. Translating gives CASSPAGRGGEQYF.

This clone turned up a few times. The J gene is TRBJ1-3, the V gene TRBV6-1, with a weak D call TRBD1 (5 bases). The V end was cut by 6 bases, the J end by 2 bases, with 11 bases between. Germline V gene lookup returns CDR1 MNHNS and CDR2 SASEGT. The CDR3 covers 14 residues. CDR3 region: CASRGRVTGNTIYF. The DNA of the CDR3 is TGTGCCAGCAGAGGCAGGGTGACTGGAAACACCATATATTTT.

The rearrangement uses TRBV9 and TRBJ2-7, with 8 bases fitting TRBD2. V gave up 3 bases and J gave up 2 bases; unmatched junction bases: 4. CDR3 size: 14 residues. The germline V gene encodes CDR1 SGDLS and CDR2 YYNGEE. The DNA of the CDR3 is TGTGCCAGCAGCGCGACTAGCGTCCCCTACGAGCAGTACTTC. This codes for CASSATSVPYEQYF.

The V gene is TRBV6-1, the J gene TRBJ1-1, with no clear D. V lost 8 bases to trimming and J lost 0 bases, with 16 bases between them. CDR3 length: 15 amino acids. Germline CDR1 reads MNHNS; CDR2 reads SASEGT. The CDR3 region is CASRLQETMNTEAFF. The CDR3 DNA sequence: TGTGCCAGCCGTCTTCAGGAAACCATGAACACTGAAGCTTTCTTT.

The chain uses TRBV7-2 and TRBJ2-3; tentative D call: TRBD1 (5 bases). Trimming removed 4 bases from V and 0 bases from J, with 11 bases in between. The CDR3 spans 15 residues. Germline CDR1 SGHTA, CDR2 FQGNSA. Written as DNA, the CDR3 is TGTGCCAGCAGCTCGTCCAGGGAAAGCACAGATACGCAGTATTTT. Translating it yields CASSSSRESTDTQYF.

V and J are TRBV18 and TRBJ2-2; 7 positions agree with TRBD1. The CDR3 is made up of 16 amino acids. The V gene end was trimmed by 6 bases and the J gene end by 0 bases; junction bases not matched to a gene: 7. CDR1 is KGHSH and CDR2 is LQKENI in the germline V gene. The CDR3 DNA is TGTGCCAGCTCGGCGACAGGGCCCGCGAACACCGGGGAGCTGTTTTTT. This codes for CASSATGPANTGELFF. Together with reference TRBV18 and TRBJ2-2, the CDR3 gives the full variable domain: NAGVMQNPRHLVRRRGQEARLRCSPMKGHSHVYWYRQLPEEGLKFMVYLQKENIIDESGMPKERFSAEFPKEGPSILRIQQVVRGDSAAYFCASSATGPANTGELFFGEGSRLTVL.

CDR3 loop: CASSELLGTGELFF. The CDR3 DNA sequence: TGCGCCAGCAGTGAGTTACTAGGCACCGGGGAGCTGTTTTTT. J is TRBJ2-2 and V is TRBV10-1; D may be TRBD2 (5 bases). Trimming shortened V by 1 base and J by 4 bases, and 7 bases separated the two germline ends. The CDR3 spans 14 residues. The germline V gene has CDR1 WNHNN and CDR2 SYGVQD (reference sequence).

A few counts support this clone. The rearrangement joins TRBV4-2 to TRBJ2-6; 9 bases are shared with TRBD1. The CDR3 length is 20 residues. From germline, CDR1 is LGHNA and CDR2 YNFKEQ. Trimming cost V 0 bases and J 1 base; bases outside gene matches: 10. CDR3 amino acids: CASSQEFGQGSLSGANVLTF. The CDR3 DNA follows: TGTGCCAGCAGCCAAGAATTCGGACAGGGGTCGTTATCTGGGGCCAACGTCCTGACTTTC.

V usage is TRBV25-1 and J usage is TRBJ1-4, with D perhaps TRBD1 (6 bases). Germline V CDR1 and CDR2: MGHDK, SYGVNS. The CDR3 spans 16 residues. The germline V and J ends were trimmed by 4 bases and 7 bases, with 19 bases remaining between them. As DNA, the CDR3 is TGTGCCAGCAGTGGAGGGCCGGGGGGCCTCAGTGAAAAACTGTTTTTT. It translates to CASSGGPGGLSEKLFF.

In its sample, this clone was seen a few times. The genes are TRBV7-8 and TRBJ2-1, with 10 positions matching TRBD2. V was clipped by 1 base and J by 0 bases; unmatched bases: 12. Germline-derived CDR1 and CDR2 are SGHVS and FQNEAQ. The CDR3 length is 20 residues. The CDR3 bases are TGTGCCAGCAGCTTAGGATCGGGACTAGCGCCTTTACTCTCCTACAATGAGCAGTTCTTC. This translates into CASSLGSGLAPLLSYNEQFF.

The chain is built from TRBV6-1 and TRBJ2-5; perhaps TRBD2 as D (6 bases). The DNA matches TRBJ2-7 better at its end, which makes the J call doubtful. The CDR3 length is 15 residues. Germline CDR1 is MNHNS and CDR2 is SASEGT. This CDR3 is CASSTYRGSTYEQYF. CDR3 DNA sequence: TGTGCCAGCAGCACATACCGGGGGTCCACCTACGAGCAGTACTTC.

The chain links TRBV7-2 to TRBJ2-2, with a possible D match to TRBD1 (5 bases). V lost 3 bases to trimming and J lost 0 bases, with 11 bases between them. This CDR3 comprises 16 residues. Germline CDR1 and CDR2: SGHTA and FQGNSA. CDR3 coding DNA: TGTGCCAGCAGCTTTTGGGGCGGCGCGAACACCGGGGAGCTGTTTTTT. This sequence encodes CASSFWGGANTGELFF.

V and J are TRBV28 and TRBJ1-5, with 8 bases that match TRBD1. The CDR3 covers 16 residues. Germline lookup yields CDR1 MDHEN and CDR2 SYDVKM. Trimming at V came to 6 bases and at J to 6 bases, leaving 13 bases not matched to a gene. The CDR3 coding sequence is TGTGCCAGCAGGTCCCCGACAGGGGCTGAGGGTCAGCCCCAGCATTTT. Encoded protein: CASRSPTGAEGQPQHF.

DNA for the CDR3: TGTGCCAGCAGTTTCCACAGGGTGAACACTGAAGCTTTCTTT. It specifies CASSFHRVNTEAFF. The chain links TRBV28 to TRBJ1-1, with a weak D call TRBD1 (6 bases). Germline CDR1 MDHEN, CDR2 SYDVKM. The CDR3 has 14 residues. Trimming pared 3 bases from V and 0 bases from J, leaving 8 bases between.

The chain couples TRBV4-2 to TRBJ2-2; tentative D call: TRBD2 (6 bases). The CDR3 totals 15 residues. Germline-derived CDR1 and CDR2 are LGHNA and YNFKEQ. The V end lost 3 bases, the J end lost 0 bases, and 8 bases lay between the germline ends. The CDR3 nucleotides are TGTGCCAGCAGCCAGGAGGGGTCGAACACCGGGGAGCTGTTTTTT. As protein: CASSQEGSNTGELFF.

The chain employs TRBV5-4 and TRBJ1-6, with TRBD1 identical over 10 bases. CDR3 length: 15 residues. The V segment lost 4 bases and the J segment 7 bases; nucleotides outside the gene matches: 5. Germline V gives CDR1 SGHNT, CDR2 YYREEE (reference sequence). CDR3 sequence: CASSAGTGVNSPLHF. CDR3 nucleotides: TGTGCCAGCAGCGCCGGGACAGGGGTCAATTCACCCCTCCACTTT.

The J gene is TRBJ1-6, the V gene TRBV28; D is undetermined. CDR1 is MDHEN and CDR2 is SYDVKM in the germline V gene. CDR3 size: 15 residues. The ends were cut back, 4 bases at V and 1 base at J, with 8 bases in the middle. The CDR3 DNA reads as TGTGCCAGCAGTTGGGCAGGTTCCTATAATTCACCCCTCCACTTT. Translated: CASSWAGSYNSPLHF.

In this sample, this clone turned up a few times. V gene TRBV14 combines with J gene TRBJ1-1; a weak D match, TRBD1 (6 bases). The germline gives CDR1 SGHDN, CDR2 FVKESK. The CDR3 is 13 amino acids. Trimming took 4 bases from V and 3 from J, leaving 9 bases between them. The CDR3 bases are TGTGCCAGCAGCCTTCACAGGGACACTGAAGCTTTCTTT. It encodes CASSLHRDTEAFF.

Of note for this clone: The sample contains more than one DNA sequence encoding this CDR3. The gene calls are TRBV9 and TRBJ2-3; D possibly corresponds to TRBD2 (6 bases). CDR1 SGDLS and CDR2 YYNGEE come from the germline V gene. The CDR3 has 15 amino acids. V dropped 2 bases and J dropped 2 bases, with 12 bases sitting between them. The CDR3 protein is CASSVLAGPTDTQYF. The CDR3 nucleotides read TGTGCCAGCAGCGTTCTGGCGGGACCCACAGATACGCAGTATTTT. Full variable domain (missing parts from reference TRBV9 and TRBJ2-3): DSGVTQTPKHLITATGQRVTLRCSPRSGDLSVYWYQQSLDQGLQFLIQYYNGEERAKGNILERFSAQQFPDLHSELNLSSLELGDSALYFCASSVLAGPTDTQYFGPGTRLTVL.